The 30 T cell receptor beta chains listed next were all sequenced from one sample in a study of T cells in tuberculosis. Clones were sequenced by immunoSEQ multiplex PCR, and TCRdb holds only the in-frame ones, with some missing. The sample records roughly 45,000 clones, roughly 94% being singletons. Sequencing was performed on PBMCs. The receptors shown here come from a donor between 5 and 29 years old with latent tuberculosis or without tuberculosis infection. Some clones in this sample may be carry-over from other donors' samples.

The chain uses TRBV7-2 and TRBJ2-7; no clear D. CDR1 and CDR2 from the germline V gene are SGHTA and FQGNSA. Trimming removed 5 bases at V and 6 bases at J, with 11 bases between. This CDR3 region has 12 residues. The CDR3 here is CASSPVPGEQYF. The CDR3 region has the DNA TGTGCCAGCAGCCCCGTCCCCGGCGAGCAGTACTTC.

The genes are TRBV6-1 and TRBJ2-2; 12 positions match TRBD2. V trimming: 5 bases; J trimming: 3 bases; junction bases outside the gene matches: 1. Germline V CDR1 and CDR2: MNHNS, SASEGT. The CDR3 totals 15 residues. The DNA of the CDR3 is TGTGCCAGCAGTCGACTAGCGGGAGACACCGGGGAGCTGTTTTTT. This translates into CASSRLAGDTGELFF.

The rearrangement joins TRBV19 to TRBJ2-1; 10 bases map to TRBD1. In germline, CDR1 is LNHDA, CDR2 SQIVND (reference sequence). The CDR3 runs to 16 residues. The junction had 6 bases not matched to a gene; V was cut back by 1 base and J by 6 bases. CDR3 DNA sequence: TGTGCCAGTAGTATAGGGGGACAGGGGAGGGTCAATGAGCAGTTCTTC. This codes for CASSIGGQGRVNEQFF.

The V call is TRBV29-1, the J call TRBJ2-5; TRBD2 matches 9 bases. J lost 1 base, V lost 7 bases, and 7 bases had no gene match. Germline loops: CDR1 SQVTM, CDR2 ANQGSEA. CDR3 length: 14 amino acids. The CDR3 spells CSAILAGLQETQYF. CDR3 in DNA: TGCAGCGCGATCCTAGCGGGACTCCAAGAGACCCAGTACTTC.

This clone was recorded a few times. The chain combines TRBV15 with TRBJ2-7; weak D call: TRBD1 (5 bases). Trimming left V 3 bases short and J 5 bases short, with 20 bases between. CDR1 LNHNV and CDR2 YYDKDF come from the germline V gene (reference sequence). This CDR3 contains 16 residues. CDR3 nucleotide sequence: TGTGCCACCAGCAGGCCGGGTGGTCCGTCGGACAACGAGCAGTACTTC. Translated, it gives CATSRPGGPSDNEQYF.

The V call is TRBV28, the J call TRBJ2-7; D possibly corresponds to TRBD1 (5 bases). Germline V CDR1 and CDR2: MDHEN, SYDVKM. V lost 2 bases, J lost 1 base, and 21 bases lay in between. This CDR3 has 18 amino acids. The CDR3 is CASSLVGGLSAGSYEQYF. The CDR3 nucleotides read TGTGCCAGCAGTTTAGTGGGTGGTCTAAGTGCAGGGTCCTACGAGCAGTACTTC. The variable domain in full, with the rest retrieved from reference TRBV28 and TRBJ2-7, is DVKVTQSSRYLVKRTGEKVFLECVQDMDHENMFWYRQDPGLGLRLIYFSYDVKMKEKGDIPEGYSVSREKKERFSLILESASTNQTSMYLCASSLVGGLSAGSYEQYFGPGTRLTVT.

V is TRBV29-1 and J is TRBJ2-3, with no clear D. CDR1 is SQVTM, CDR2 ANQGSEA, per germline. The CDR3 is 12 residues long. V was cut by 4 bases and J by 0 bases, with 5 bases left in between. The CDR3 DNA sequence: TGCAGCGTTGTACAGAGCACAGATACGCAGTATTTT. Its protein is CSVVQSTDTQYF.

The rearrangement joins TRBV28 to TRBJ1-2; TRBD1 aligns across 7 bases. The length of the CDR3 is 15 residues. The V gene's germline CDR1 is MDHEN and CDR2 SYDVKM. V gave up 4 bases and J gave up 0 bases; unmatched junction bases: 5. CDR3 amino acids: CASSWDRNTNYGYTF. Here the CDR3 DNA reads TGTGCCAGCAGTTGGGACAGAAATACTAACTATGGCTACACCTTC.

The CDR3 sequence: CASRAGGLGYTF. Written as DNA, the CDR3 is TGTGCCAGCAGGGCAGGGGGTTTAGGCTACACCTTC. V gene TRBV5-6 combines with J gene TRBJ1-2; 7 bases align to TRBD1. From germline, CDR1 is SGHDT and CDR2 YYEEEE. V was clipped by 5 bases and J by 8 bases; unmatched bases: 6. The CDR3 extends over 12 amino acids. The full variable domain, rest sourced from reference TRBV5-6 and TRBJ1-2, is DAGVTQSPTHLIKTRGQQVTLRCSPKSGHDTVSWYQQALGQGPQFIFQYYEEEERQRGNFPDRFSGHQFPNYSSELNVNALLLGDSALYLCASRAGGLGYTFGSGTRLTVV.

The chain couples TRBV11-2 to TRBJ1-1; a possible D gene is TRBD1 (6 bases). The length of the CDR3 is 16 residues. The V end lost 2 bases, the J end lost 4 bases, and 17 bases lay between the germline ends. The germline CDR1 and CDR2 sequences are SGHAT and FQNNGV. The CDR3 DNA is TGTGCCAGCAGCTTATTGGGCAGGGGTTCCTCCACTGAAGCTTTCTTT. Translation gives CASSLLGRGSSTEAFF. The full variable domain, rest sourced from reference TRBV11-2 and TRBJ1-1, is EAGVAQSPRYKIIEKRQSVAFWCNPISGHATLYWYQQILGQGPKLLIQFQNNGVVDDSQLPKDRFSAERLKGVDSTLKIQPAKLEDSAVYLCASSLLGRGSSTEAFFGQGTRLTVV.

The chain couples TRBV4-2 to TRBJ2-1, with 13 bases identical to TRBD2. The germline gives CDR1 LGHNA, CDR2 YNFKEQ. The V segment lost 4 bases and the J segment 8 bases; nucleotides outside the gene matches: 8. This CDR3 comprises 16 residues. CDR3 nucleotides: TGTGCCAGCAGCCCAGGGACTAGCGGGATTTGGGATGAGCAGTTCTTC. The encoded protein is CASSPGTSGIWDEQFF.

V gene TRBV28 combines with J gene TRBJ2-1; no reliable D call. Per germline, CDR1 MDHEN and CDR2 SYDVKM. V gave up 5 bases and J gave up 5 bases, with 7 bases separating them. CDR3 size: 12 residues. CDR3 protein: CASSQKDNEQFF. The CDR3 DNA sequence: TGTGCCAGCAGTCAGAAAGACAATGAGCAGTTCTTC.

The chain joins TRBV27 to TRBJ2-3; tentatively, D is TRBD1 (6 bases). V dropped 5 bases and J dropped 3 bases, with 12 bases sitting between them. This CDR3 is 14 amino acids long. CDR1 and CDR2 from the germline V gene are MNHEY and SMNVEV (reference sequence). The CDR3 loop is CASSLNRVTDTQYF. The CDR3 region has the DNA TGTGCCAGCAGTCTTAACAGGGTAACAGATACGCAGTATTTT.

The chain couples TRBV6-6 to TRBJ1-1, with D possibly matching TRBD1 (5 bases). The CDR3 length is 13 residues. Trimming took off 8 bases at V and 11 bases at J, with 21 bases between the two ends. Germline V gene lookup returns CDR1 MNHNY and CDR2 SVGAGI (reference sequence). CDR3: CASSYRGADSAFF. CDR3 DNA: TGTGCCAGCTCCTATCGTGGGGCTGACAGCGCTTTCTTT.

The chain uses TRBV5-6 and TRBJ2-7; 11 nucleotides match TRBD1. The V gene end was trimmed by 5 bases and the J gene end by 3 bases; junction bases not matched to a gene: 4. Germline V gene lookup returns CDR1 SGHDT and CDR2 YYEEEE. This CDR3 comprises 14 residues. The CDR3 DNA sequence: TGTGCCAGCAGATGGGGGACAGGGGGCTACGAGCAGTACTTC. Residues: CASRWGTGGYEQYF.

The chain uses TRBV25-1 and TRBJ2-1, with 13 bases matching TRBD2. CDR3 length equals 16 residues. Per the germline V gene, CDR1 is MGHDK and CDR2 is SYGVNS. Losses at the gene ends were 3 bases for V and 12 bases for J; bases not matched to a gene: 11. As DNA, the CDR3 is TGTGCCAGCAGTGACGGACTAGCGGGAGCTGGTGATGGGCAGTTCTTC. Amino acids: CASSDGLAGAGDGQFF.

J is TRBJ2-5 and V is TRBV4-3; 8 nucleotides align to TRBD1. The CDR3 has 17 amino acids. J was trimmed by 4 bases and V by 0 bases; bases with no gene match: 10. The germline V gene encodes CDR1 LGHNA and CDR2 YSLEER. The chain's CDR3 is CASSQDATGEAIETQYF. For the CDR3, the DNA is TGCGCCAGCAGCCAAGATGCGACAGGGGAGGCGATAGAGACCCAGTACTTC.

This chain connects TRBV2 to TRBJ2-7; perhaps TRBD2 as D (5 bases). V lost 2 bases, J lost 2 bases, and 13 bases lay in between. CDR1 and CDR2 from the germline V gene are SNHLY and FYNNEI. This CDR3 region has 15 residues. DNA for the CDR3: TGTGCCAGCAGTGAAATGGACGGGGTTACCTACGAGCAGTACTTC. Translated: CASSEMDGVTYEQYF.

V usage is TRBV12-5 and J usage is TRBJ1-2, with D perhaps matching TRBD1 (5 bases). The V end was cut by 0 bases, the J end by 7 bases, with 15 bases between. Looked up from germline, CDR1 is LGHNT and CDR2 is FRNRAP. The CDR3 is 15 residues long. Here the CDR3 reads CASGLVMSGSGGYTF. CDR3 DNA: TGTGCTAGTGGTTTGGTAATGTCAGGGTCCGGTGGCTACACCTTC.

The chain combines TRBV6-1 with TRBJ1-1; the D is unclear. V gave up 1 base and J gave up 4 bases, with 7 bases separating them. Germline loops: CDR1 MNHNS, CDR2 SASEGT. The CDR3 totals 13 residues. CDR3 sequence (DNA): TGTGCCAGCAGTGAAGGGCATCTCACTGAAGCTTTCTTT. Its protein product is CASSEGHLTEAFF.

V is TRBV13 and J is TRBJ2-7; 7 bases are shared with TRBD1. Per the germline V gene, CDR1 is PRHDT and CDR2 is FYEKMQ (reference sequence). This CDR3 is built from 14 residues. The junction had 4 bases not matched to a gene; V was cut back by 5 bases and J by 0 bases. The chain's CDR3 is CASSVDRDSYEQYF. The CDR3, as DNA: TGTGCCAGCAGCGTAGACAGGGACTCCTACGAGCAGTACTTC.

The V gene is TRBV2, the J gene TRBJ2-2; 8 bases agree with TRBD1. The CDR3 is 18 residues long. Unmatched junction bases numbered 17, after V lost 6 bases and J lost 5 bases. CDR1 and CDR2 from the germline V gene are SNHLY and FYNNEI. Written as DNA, the CDR3 is TGTGCCAGCAGGCGGACAGGGACACCCTTAGGGGGGACCGGGGAGCTGTTTTTT. Its translation: CASRRTGTPLGGTGELFF. Using reference TRBV2 and TRBJ2-2 for the parts outside the CDR3, the full variable domain is EPEVTQTPSHQVTQMGQEVILRCVPISNHLYFYWYRQILGQKVEFLVSFYNNEISEKSEIFDDQFSVERPDGSNFTLKIRSTKLEDSAMYFCASRRTGTPLGGTGELFFGEGSRLTVL.

This chain's CDR3 is CASSFGGYNEQFF. CDR3 nucleotide sequence: TGTGCCAGCAGTTTCGGGGGATACAATGAGCAGTTCTTC. This rearrangement joins TRBV27 to TRBJ2-1, with a tentative D call TRBD2 (6 bases). CDR3 length equals 13 residues. The germline CDR1 and CDR2 sequences are MNHEY and SMNVEV (reference sequence). Trimming removed 3 bases from V and 4 bases from J, with 7 bases in between.

The chain links TRBV28 to TRBJ2-2; tentative D call: TRBD1 (6 bases). Looked up from germline, CDR1 is MDHEN and CDR2 is SYDVKM. The V gene lost 5 bases and the J gene lost 2 bases, with 12 bases spanning the gap. The CDR3 is 15 residues long. The CDR3 DNA sequence: TGTGCCAGCAGTCCAAACAGGGTAAACACCGGGGAGCTGTTTTTT. Translating it yields CASSPNRVNTGELFF.

J is TRBJ2-7 and V is TRBV5-1; possible D gene TRBD1, 5 bases. The CDR3 sequence is 15 residues long. Germline CDR1 is SGHRS and CDR2 is YFSETQ. V was pared by 6 bases and J by 2 bases, with 18 bases between. The CDR3 nucleotides read TGCGCCAGCACCCCGCAGGGCGCAGATGCCTACGAGCAGTACTTC. Translating it yields CASTPQGADAYEQYF. Drawing the rest from reference TRBV5-1 and TRBJ2-7, the complete variable domain is KAGVTQTPRYLIKTRGQQVTLSCSPISGHRSVSWYQQTPGQGLQFLFEYFSETQRNKGNFPGRFSGRQFSNSRSEMNVSTLELGDSALYLCASTPQGADAYEQYFGPGTRLTVT.

The gene calls are TRBV7-9 and TRBJ2-7, with D maybe TRBD1 (5 bases). The CDR3 totals 14 residues. The germline CDR1 and CDR2 sequences are SEHNR and FQNEAQ (reference sequence). V lost 1 base and J lost 3, with 10 bases in between. This CDR3 is CASSLVPRDYEQYF. CDR3 coding DNA: TGTGCCAGCAGCTTAGTCCCCAGGGACTACGAGCAGTACTTC. The entire variable domain, with the rest obtained from reference TRBV7-9 and TRBJ2-7, is as follows: DTGVSQNPRHKITKRGQNVTFRCDPISEHNRLYWYRQTLGQGPEFLTYFQNEAQLEKSRLLSDRFSAERPKGSFSTLEIQRTEQGDSAMYLCASSLVPRDYEQYFGPGTRLTVT.

The J gene is TRBJ1-5, the V gene TRBV7-6; D perhaps matches TRBD1 (6 bases). The CDR3 runs to 16 residues. The germline V gene has CDR1 SGHVS and CDR2 FNYEAQ. Trimming took off 1 base at V and 5 bases at J, with 15 bases between the two ends. The CDR3 sequence is CASSLGGGRAHQPQHF. Here the CDR3 DNA reads TGTGCCAGCAGCTTAGGCGGGGGCAGGGCCCATCAGCCCCAGCATTTT.

This clone was picked up one time. This chain uses TRBV21-1 with TRBJ1-2. TRBV21-1 is noted as a pseudogene. The CDR3 loop spans 15 amino acids. CDR3 amino acids: CASSSREGTNYGYTF. CDR3 sequence (DNA): TGTGCCAGCAGCTCTCGGGAGGGGACCAACTATGGCTACACCTTC.

V gene TRBV2 combines with J gene TRBJ2-1; D is perhaps TRBD2 (6 bases). From germline, CDR1 is SNHLY and CDR2 FYNNEI. V shed 4 bases and J shed 0 bases, with 10 bases lying between them. The CDR3 has 15 amino acids. CDR3 in DNA: TGTGCCAGCAGTGGGGGGAGGCGCTCCTACAATGAGCAGTTCTTC. Amino acid sequence: CASSGGRRSYNEQFF.

The chain couples TRBV7-2 to TRBJ2-1, with TRBD2 matching over 11 bases. Per germline, CDR1 SGHTA and CDR2 FQGNSA. Germline trimming cut 5 bases from V and 4 bases from J; bases unmatched to any gene: 16. The CDR3 length is 19 residues. The CDR3 bases are TGTGCCAGCAGCGAAGAGGGATCCCCGGGACTAGCGGCATACAATGAGCAGTTCTTC. Translation gives CASSEEGSPGLAAYNEQFF.